The rows below give T cell receptor beta chains drawn from one sample of a study of STAT3 mutations in large granular lymphocyte leukemia. TCRdb's copy holds only in-frame clones and misses some; the assay was immunoSEQ multiplex PCR. Counted here are about 15,000 clones, about 90% occurring once; the ten biggest clones make up roughly 9%. The specimen was peripheral blood mononuclear cells. The receptors were sampled from a woman in her fifties or sixties with T-cell large granular lymphocyte leukemia. Some clones in this sample may be carry-over from other donors' samples. CDR3s include the opening cysteine and the closing phenylalanine or tryptophan. Expanded clones are given a class, and other clones once, few, many or no size at all.

CDR3 protein	J gene	clone size	V gene
CASSPTGLGEQFF	TRBJ2-1	NA	TRBV7-2
CASRQLIMPQHF	TRBJ1-5	NA	TRBV28
CASSHSQTGIEAFF	TRBJ1-1	NA	TRBV27
CASSLGNYNEQFF	TRBJ2-1	NA	TRBV7-9
CAWSVRGRAYEQFF	TRBJ2-1	NA	TRBV30
CASSPGQGKGETQYF	TRBJ2-5	once	TRBV11-2
CASSQGMAPATNYGYTF	TRBJ1-2	NA	TRBV4-1
CAWSVRRGDEQFF	TRBJ2-1	NA	TRBV30
CASSLGRGDTQYF	TRBJ2-3	NA	TRBV7-9
CSATEYNEQFF	TRBJ2-1	NA	TRBV20-1
CASSQPVSGANVLTF	TRBJ2-6	NA	TRBV4-1
CASSTGGSGELFF	TRBJ2-2	NA	TRBV5-4
CASSGTGPDQPQHF	TRBJ1-5	NA	TRBV27
CASNPGRSYEQYF	TRBJ2-7	NA	TRBV15
CASSPIPGTGYGYTF	TRBJ1-2	once	TRBV6-5
CASSPQGQGAYEQYF	TRBJ2-7	NA	TRBV18
CASSSSRQETYEQYF	TRBJ2-7	once	TRBV7-2
CASSLESYQGANVLTF	TRBJ2-6	NA	TRBV7-9
CASSRAPVGDQETQYF	TRBJ2-5	NA	TRBV7-2
CASSSATNEKLFF	TRBJ1-4	few	TRBV5-4
CASSLSGGDYNEQFF	TRBJ2-1	NA	TRBV4-1
CASSQRSPLGGSLNTQYF	TRBJ2-3	few	TRBV4-3
CAWRAGTGRTGELFF	TRBJ2-2	NA	TRBV30
CASSRESGANVLTF	TRBJ2-6	NA	TRBV5-1
CASIPQGQLNTEAFF	TRBJ1-1	NA	TRBV19
CASSPGSNTDTQYF	TRBJ2-3	NA	TRBV7-3
CASSPPGQVATNEKLFF	TRBJ1-4	NA	TRBV18
CSVEPPAGDFSYEQYF	TRBJ2-7	NA	TRBV29-1
CASSQEEMNTEAFF	TRBJ1-1	NA	TRBV4-1
CASSAQGGETQYF	TRBJ2-5	few	TRBV5-1
CAHEPGTNEQFF	TRBJ2-1	NA	TRBV30
CASSLGQGGNIQYF	TRBJ2-4	NA	TRBV5-4
CASSLAGAADTQYF	TRBJ2-3	NA	TRBV19
CSATTYEQYF	TRBJ2-7	once	TRBV20-1
CASSLGIGGYTF	TRBJ1-2	NA	TRBV5-5
CASRSGSYEQYF	TRBJ2-7	once	TRBV6-6
CASGRNSASYEQYF	TRBJ2-7	NA	TRBV28
CASSLFSRDSYGYTF	TRBJ1-2	NA	TRBV5-1
CAISGGPRNTEAFF	TRBJ1-1	once	TRBV10-3
CASSLDRVPNQPQHF	TRBJ1-5	NA	TRBV18
CASSLGAGGQRGNEQFF	TRBJ2-1	NA	TRBV5-4
CSVGDRTNYGYTF	TRBJ1-2	NA	TRBV29-1
CASSLATIGTGYTF	TRBJ1-2	once	TRBV5-4
CASNRLDIQKEAFF	TRBJ1-1	NA	TRBV6-5
CASRDRGRGTYEQYF	TRBJ2-7	NA	TRBV19
CASSLAPGVSNEQYF	TRBJ2-7	NA	TRBV5-1
CASSFGIGYTF	TRBJ1-2	NA	TRBV28
CSARPGTEAFF	TRBJ1-1	NA	TRBV29-1
CASSSPTGSNQPQHF	TRBJ1-5	NA	TRBV28
CASSPLETEYGYTF	TRBJ1-2	NA	TRBV18
CASSSGGLSTDTQYF	TRBJ2-3	NA	TRBV7-9
CASGPTGDTGELFF	TRBJ2-2	NA	TRBV5-1
CASSLRQGSYEQYF	TRBJ2-7	NA	TRBV7-2
CASSQASLGYEQFF	TRBJ2-1	NA	TRBV4-1
CASTDPRGNQPQHF	TRBJ1-5	NA	TRBV28